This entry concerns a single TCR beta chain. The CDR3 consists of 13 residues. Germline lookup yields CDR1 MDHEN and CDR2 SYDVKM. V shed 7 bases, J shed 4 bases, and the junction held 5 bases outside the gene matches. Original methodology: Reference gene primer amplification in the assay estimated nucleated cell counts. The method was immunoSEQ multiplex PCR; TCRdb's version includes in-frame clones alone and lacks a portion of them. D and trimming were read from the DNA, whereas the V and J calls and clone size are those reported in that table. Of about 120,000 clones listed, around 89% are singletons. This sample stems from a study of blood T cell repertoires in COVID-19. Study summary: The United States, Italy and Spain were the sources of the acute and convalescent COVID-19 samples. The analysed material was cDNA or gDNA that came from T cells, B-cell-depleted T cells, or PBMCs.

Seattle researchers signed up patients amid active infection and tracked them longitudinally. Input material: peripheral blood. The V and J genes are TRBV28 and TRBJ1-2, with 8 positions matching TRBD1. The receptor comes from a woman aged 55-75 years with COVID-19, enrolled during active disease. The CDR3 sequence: CASTQDRAYGYTF. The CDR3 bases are TGTGCCAGCACCCAGGACAGGGCCTATGGCTACACCTTC.